This TCR beta chain was sequenced in a study of control samples from healthy donors and cancer patients. Unmatched junction bases numbered 4, after V lost 4 bases and J lost 3 bases. The CDR3 spans 14 residues. Germline V gene sequence: CDR1 SNHLY, CDR2 FYNNEI. Produced via immunoSEQ multiplex PCR; TCRdb's table is partial and in-frame only. The sample consists of roughly 80,000 clones, 70% to 90% of them appearing once. This receptor was taken from a woman aged 45 to 65 in good health. The sample was blood. The rearrangement joins TRBV2 to TRBJ1-2; 8 bases line up with TRBD1. As DNA, the CDR3 is TGTGCCAGCAGTGGACAGGGGTGGGACTATGGCTACACCTTC. Translation: CASSGQGWDYGYTF.